This T cell receptor beta chain stems from a study of blood T cell repertoires in COVID-19. As originally analysed: Estimation of nucleated cell counts relied on the amplification of reference gene primers. Produced via immunoSEQ multiplex PCR; TCRdb's table is partial and in-frame only. V and J calls and clone size are copied from that table; D and trimming were computed from the DNA. The table lists around 200,000 clones, 70% to 90% of them singletons, with roughly 2.6% in the top ten. The CDR3 length is 16 residues. V gave up 5 bases and J gave up 8 bases, with 22 bases separating them. CDR1 SGHVS and CDR2 FQNEAQ come from the germline V gene. The table lists this clone with a few counts.

The sequence was collected from a man aged 40-49 years with active or convalescent COVID-19. The sequenced sample was peripheral blood. This rearrangement joins TRBV7-8 to TRBJ2-1, with D unclear. The CDR3 DNA reads TGTGCCAGCAGCCCCGTCGGTACCCAAATGAGGCATGAGCAGTTCTTC. It translates to CASSPVGTQMRHEQFF.